This TCR beta chain was sequenced in a study of T-cell reconstitution after alpha-beta-depleted transplantation in children. Preparation of the TCRbeta library involved a method that used unique molecular identifiers. TCRdb called the PCR reads again in MiXCR, with one record for every CDR3 protein. The sample consists of 300,000 or so distinct CDR3 sequences, 23% of them appearing once. Germline CDR1 and CDR2: KGHSH and LQKENI. V was shortened by 1 base and J by 3 bases, with 16 bases between the two germline ends. The CDR3 runs 16 residues. On this clonotype: Its antigen is not identified.

Overall study findings and caveats: Surviving recipient T cells and intrathymic progenitors accounted for some patients' high TCRbeta diversity at day 60. Fresh T-cell production supplied most of the T-cell counts and diversity seen one year after transplant.

The sequence derives from a male patient aged 10 to 17 who had a stem cell transplant for acute lymphoblastic leukemia, so the T cells may come from the graft donor. The V gene is TRBV18, the J gene TRBJ2-7, with TRBD2 as a possible D gene (6 bases). The material sequenced was PBMCs, mostly from graft donor cells, taken 180 days after TCRalphabeta/CD19-depleted stem cell transplant. CDR3 nucleotides: TGTGCCAGCTCACCACGCTTCGGGAGCTCCCACTACGAGCAGTACTTC. Its protein product is CASSPRFGSSHYEQYF.